What follows are 4 T cell receptor beta chains derived from one specimen sequenced in a study of cytomegalovirus exposure and HLA in healthy donors. This PCR relied on a set of 60 Vbeta primers and 13 Jbeta primers. Measured with immunoSEQ multiplex PCR; TCRdb has only the in-frame clones, and not every one. Here the sample spans some 110,000 clones, over 70% being singletons. The specimen sequenced was PBMCs. The receptors here all came from a woman aged 50 to 60 in good health and CMV-seropositive.

The CDR3 DNA follows: TGCGCCAGCAGCCAAGACCCCCTCACGGGCTCTGGAAACACCATATATTTT. Translation: CASSQDPLTGSGNTIYF. The V and J genes are TRBV4-3 and TRBJ1-3, with unresolved D. The germline gives CDR1 LGHNA, CDR2 YSLEER. V lost 0 bases and J 0 bases, leaving 12 bases between the germline ends. This CDR3 has 17 residues.

The chain recombines TRBV18 with TRBJ2-1, with TRBD1 matching 11 bases. Per germline, CDR1 KGHSH and CDR2 LQKENI. The length of the CDR3 is 14 residues. The ends lost 6 bases at V and 6 bases at J; junction bases unmatched: 4. CDR3 residues: CASSFGQGANEQFF. DNA of the CDR3: TGTGCCAGCTCGTTTGGACAGGGGGCCAATGAGCAGTTCTTC. The complete variable domain, with remaining parts taken from reference TRBV18 and TRBJ2-1, reads NAGVMQNPRHLVRRRGQEARLRCSPMKGHSHVYWYRQLPEEGLKFMVYLQKENIIDESGMPKERFSAEFPKEGPSILRIQQVVRGDSAAYFCASSFGQGANEQFFGPGTRLTVL.

This chain connects TRBV2 to TRBJ2-7; D is uncertain. The V gene lost 1 base and the J gene lost 1 base, with 11 bases spanning the gap. Germline V gives CDR1 SNHLY, CDR2 FYNNEI. This CDR3 has 15 amino acids. The chain's CDR3 is CASSEDRNPSYEQYF. The CDR3 region has the DNA TGTGCCAGCAGTGAAGACAGAAATCCATCCTACGAGCAGTACTTC.

V is TRBV18 and J is TRBJ1-2, with 9 nucleotides matching TRBD1. This CDR3 comprises 17 residues. Germline V CDR1 and CDR2: KGHSH, LQKENI. Germline trimming cut 2 bases from V and 7 bases from J; bases unmatched to any gene: 14. The CDR3 loop reads CASSPNLGTDRGSGYTF. The CDR3 nucleotides read TGTGCCAGCTCACCAAACCTCGGAACCGACAGGGGGAGTGGCTACACCTTC.